One sample yielded the 23 T cell receptor beta chains listed below, sequenced in a study of blood T cell repertoires in COVID-19. Using immunoSEQ multiplex PCR, the repertoire was profiled, and TCRdb retains in-frame clones only, with some absent. The table lists about 230,000 clones, 86% of them singletons. The sample was PBMCs or T cells enriched from blood (not recorded which). Receptors were obtained from a woman aged 45-65 years in a cohort exposed to, infected with or recovered from COVID-19 (not recorded which).

J is TRBJ2-2 and V is TRBV20-1, with a tentative D call TRBD1 (5 bases). There are 15 residues in the CDR3. From germline, CDR1 is DFQATT and CDR2 SNEGSKA (reference sequence). V lost 3 bases and J lost 1, with 12 bases in between. DNA for the CDR3: TGCAGTGCTAGTTCTACAACAGGGAACACCGGGGAGCTGTTTTTT. It yields the protein CSASSTTGNTGELFF.

The gene calls are TRBV10-3 and TRBJ1-2; a weak D match, TRBD1 (6 bases). Trimming left V 10 bases short and J 7 bases short, with 19 bases between. Germline lookup yields CDR1 ENHRY and CDR2 SYGVKD. The CDR3 runs 13 residues. DNA of the CDR3: TGTGCCACCAGGCAGGGGATAACAGTTGGCTACACCTTC. Amino acid sequence: CATRQGITVGYTF.

The chain couples TRBV19 to TRBJ2-1, with D possibly being TRBD2 (6 bases). CDR1 LNHDA and CDR2 SQIVND come from the germline V gene (reference sequence). The CDR3 runs 15 residues. V shed 5 bases and J shed 0 bases, with 11 bases lying between them. CDR3 nucleotide sequence: TGTGCCAGTAGTCGAGGGACTTTCTCCTACAATGAGCAGTTCTTC. Protein: CASSRGTFSYNEQFF.

The rearrangement uses TRBV5-6 and TRBJ2-3; 8 bases fit TRBD2. Germline CDR1 SGHDT, CDR2 YYEEEE. The V and J ends lost 0 bases and 2 bases, in that order; junction bases with no gene match: 11. CDR3 size: 18 residues. The DNA of the CDR3 is TGTGCCAGCAGCTTGGATCTGGGACTAGGGGTCGACACAGATACGCAGTATTTT. Protein: CASSLDLGLGVDTDTQYF.

This sequence joins TRBV28 and TRBJ1-2, with TRBD1 identical over 7 bases. V was clipped by 6 bases and J by 5 bases; unmatched bases: 9. In germline, CDR1 is MDHEN, CDR2 SYDVKM. CDR3 size: 14 residues. The CDR3: CASRAPTGDYGYTF. For the CDR3, the DNA is TGTGCCAGCAGGGCCCCCACAGGGGATTATGGCTACACCTTC.

V gene TRBV5-1 combines with J gene TRBJ1-4; TRBD1 matches at 7 bases. The ends lost 0 bases at V and 7 bases at J; junction bases unmatched: 3. Germline V lookup: CDR1 SGHRS, CDR2 YFSETQ. This CDR3 region has 14 residues. CDR3 protein: CASSLAGGSEKLFF. CDR3 nucleotides: TGCGCCAGCAGCTTGGCAGGGGGTAGTGAAAAACTGTTTTTT.

The chain uses TRBV19 and TRBJ1-3, with D unclear. V was trimmed by 5 bases and J by 0 bases, leaving 14 bases between them. There are 16 residues in the CDR3. Germline assignment: CDR1 LNHDA and CDR2 SQIVND (reference sequence). The CDR3 bases are TGTGCCAGTAGTCCCTTAGAGAGGGACTCTGGAAACACCATATATTTT. It translates to CASSPLERDSGNTIYF. Full variable domain (outside the CDR3, taken from reference TRBV19 and TRBJ1-3): DGGITQSPKYLFRKEGQNVTLSCEQNLNHDAMYWYRQDPGQGLRLIYYSQIVNDFQKGDIAEGYSVSREKKESFPLTVTSAQKNPTAFYLCASSPLERDSGNTIYFGEGSWLTVV.

The chain combines TRBV18 with TRBJ1-5; D unresolved. CDR1 and CDR2 (germline): KGHSH, LQKENI. This CDR3 has 14 residues. Trimming shortened V by 3 bases and J by 3 bases, and 9 bases separated the two germline ends. The CDR3 loop is CASSPTEHNQPQHF. CDR3 bases: TGTGCCAGCTCACCGACGGAGCACAATCAGCCCCAGCATTTT.

This rearrangement joins TRBV24-1 to TRBJ2-5; 8 bases are a match to TRBD1. The CDR3 sequence is 15 residues long. J gave up 3 bases and V 4 bases, and 6 bases lay outside the gene matches. Germline V CDR1 and CDR2: KGHDR, SFDVKD. Here the CDR3 reads CATSEGQGRKETQYF. CDR3 DNA sequence: TGTGCCACCAGTGAAGGACAGGGAAGGAAAGAGACCCAGTACTTC.

This chain connects TRBV5-1 to TRBJ1-1, with 7 bases that match TRBD1. The CDR3 extends over 14 amino acids. Per the germline V gene, CDR1 is SGHRS and CDR2 is YFSETQ. Unmatched junction bases numbered 3, after V lost 3 bases and J lost 1 base. The CDR3 is CASSSGQTNTEAFF. The CDR3 DNA sequence: TGCGCCAGCAGCTCGGGACAGACGAACACTGAAGCTTTCTTT.

This sequence joins TRBV5-8 and TRBJ1-3; maybe TRBD1 (5 bases). CDR1 and CDR2 (germline): SGHTS, YDEGEE. V lost 0 bases to trimming and J lost 6 bases, with 7 bases between them. The CDR3 is 13 residues long. The CDR3 coding sequence is TGTGCCAGCAGCTTGGGACAGATAAACACCATATATTTT. Translated: CASSLGQINTIYF.

This clone was found a few times. The chain combines TRBV11-2 with TRBJ2-7, with D unclear. The germline V gene encodes CDR1 SGHAT and CDR2 FQNNGV. The V gene lost 2 bases and the J gene lost 2 bases, with 4 bases spanning the gap. This CDR3 is 12 amino acids long. CDR3 coding DNA: TGTGCCAGCAGCTTACCCACCTACGAGCAGTACTTC. The encoded protein is CASSLPTYEQYF.

V and J are TRBV11-2 and TRBJ1-2; possible D gene TRBD1, 5 bases. Germline-derived CDR1 and CDR2 are SGHAT and FQNNGV. The germline V and J ends were trimmed by 3 bases and 7 bases, with 9 bases remaining between them. The CDR3 loop spans 12 amino acids. CDR3 sequence: CASSFPGGGYTF. CDR3 sequence (DNA): TGTGCCAGCAGCTTCCCCGGGGGTGGCTACACCTTC.

The chain is built from TRBV5-1 and TRBJ1-2, with a possible D match to TRBD1 (6 bases). Germline V gives CDR1 SGHRS, CDR2 YFSETQ. Between the trimmed V and J ends, which lost 3 bases and 13 bases, there was a span of 13 bases. There are 11 residues in the CDR3. Here the CDR3 DNA reads TGCGCCAGCAGCTACCAGGGGACCCTCACCTTC. As protein: CASSYQGTLTF.

This clone was detected only once. The chain recombines TRBV5-4 with TRBJ2-3, with TRBD1 identical over 8 bases. Germline CDR1 and CDR2: SGHNT and YYREEE (reference sequence). This CDR3 has 15 residues. J gave up 3 bases and V 5 bases, and 8 bases lay outside the gene matches. The CDR3 loop is CASSAGGVVTDTQYF. CDR3 sequence (DNA): TGTGCCAGCAGTGCAGGGGGCGTGGTGACAGATACGCAGTATTTT. The full variable domain, completed using reference TRBV5-4 and TRBJ2-3, is ETGVTQSPTHLIKTRGQQVTLRCSSQSGHNTVSWYQQALGQGPQFIFQYYREEENGRGNFPPRFSGLQFPNYSSELNVNALELDDSALYLCASSAGGVVTDTQYFGPGTRLTVL.

This clone was seen only once. This sequence joins TRBV29-1 and TRBJ1-1; no firm D call. The germline gives CDR1 SQVTM, CDR2 ANQGSEA. The V end was cut by 2 bases, the J end by 3 bases, with 13 bases between. The CDR3 spans 14 residues. The CDR3 region has the DNA TGCAGCGTTGAACCGACGGTCGGGGACACTGAAGCTTTCTTT. Encoded protein: CSVEPTVGDTEAFF.

The rearrangement joins TRBV19 to TRBJ1-6; D is uncertain. CDR3 size: 16 residues. V lost 3 bases to trimming and J lost 0 bases, with 9 bases between them. Germline CDR1 reads LNHDA; CDR2 reads SQIVND (reference sequence). The CDR3 spells CASSIVARSYNSPLHF. The DNA of the CDR3 is TGTGCCAGTAGTATTGTAGCCCGCTCCTATAATTCACCCCTCCACTTT.

This clone has only a few counts. The chain employs TRBV19 and TRBJ1-1; 9 nucleotides match TRBD1. Germline V gene lookup returns CDR1 LNHDA and CDR2 SQIVND (reference sequence). The CDR3 runs 13 residues. V dropped 5 bases and J dropped 11; count of bases not matched to a gene: 9. This chain's CDR3 is CASSDRGTGRAFF. The CDR3 DNA is TGTGCCAGTAGTGACCGAGGGACAGGGAGGGCTTTCTTT.

This rearrangement joins TRBV2 to TRBJ1-5; the D gene is possibly TRBD1 (6 bases). In germline, CDR1 is SNHLY, CDR2 FYNNEI. CDR3 length equals 15 residues. Trimming removed 7 bases from V and 0 bases from J, with 13 bases in between. The CDR3 DNA reads TGTGCCAGCAACAGGGACCCCTATAGCAATCAGCCCCAGCATTTT. Its translation: CASNRDPYSNQPQHF.

The chain combines TRBV30 with TRBJ2-3, with D maybe TRBD2 (5 bases). Germline CDR1 and CDR2: GTSNPN and SVGIG (reference sequence). Deletions cut 5 bases from V and 3 bases from J, with 18 bases between. This CDR3 comprises 15 residues. The DNA for the CDR3 is TGTGCCTGGGGGAGAGTAGGAGCTGCAACAGATACGCAGTATTTT. This codes for CAWGRVGAATDTQYF.

This chain joins TRBV28 and TRBJ2-7, with 8 nucleotides matching TRBD2. Germline V gives CDR1 MDHEN, CDR2 SYDVKM. V shed 7 bases, J shed 3 bases, and the junction held 11 bases outside the gene matches. This CDR3 comprises 15 residues. The CDR3 here is CASTDRGGRIYEQYF. CDR3 bases: TGTGCCAGCACGGACCGGGGGGGCAGAATCTACGAGCAGTACTTC.

The DNA of the CDR3 is TGTGCCAGCAGCAAAGCCGGGGATCCAGAGGATTCACCCCTCCACTTT. Amino acids: CASSKAGDPEDSPLHF. The chain has TRBV21-1 and TRBJ1-6. TRBV21-1 is classified as a pseudogene. CDR3 length: 16 residues.

The V gene is TRBV4-3, the J gene TRBJ2-5; 7 bases agree with TRBD2. This CDR3 contains 14 residues. J was trimmed by 5 bases and V by 4 bases; bases with no gene match: 7. The germline V gene encodes CDR1 LGHNA and CDR2 YSLEER. CDR3 nucleotide sequence: TGCGCCAGCAGCCTCGGGGGAGCGGGGGAGACCCAGTACTTC. Amino acids: CASSLGGAGETQYF.